The clone carrying this T cell receptor (beta chain) was seen more than once but under ten times. Its antigen remains unknown. Together with a sample-barcoded 5' primer, a J-beta primer mix was included in a second PCR lasting about 7 to 12 cycles. All cDNA molecules were each tagged by a template-switch adaptor with 12 random nucleotides. TCRdb independently ran MiXCR on the 5' RACE reads; one entry per CDR3 protein. The top ten clones hold over 2% of a sample with over 1,500,000 distinct CDR3 sequences, around 48% of them seen once. Trimming left V 3 bases short and J 5 bases short, with 18 bases between. This CDR3 has 16 residues. Germline V gene lookup returns CDR1 MGHRA and CDR2 YSYEKL. The data stem from a study of blood T cells in healthy people across ages. Study context: There was about one barcoded beta molecule captured by template switching per two T cells. Findings and caveats of the study: Age brought a roughly linear fall in TCR beta diversity measured per million T cells.

This receptor was identified in a woman aged 40 to 50 in good health. Sample: blood. The chain recombines TRBV4-1 with TRBJ2-3, with TRBD1 as a possible D gene (7 bases). CDR3 sequence reads: CASSQNDREVGDTQYF. The CDR3 DNA sequence: TGCGCCAGCAGCCAGAACGACAGGGAGGTTGGAGATACGCAGTATTTT.